This T cell receptor beta chain was captured in a study of blood T cell repertoires in COVID-19. Study as a whole: Sites in the United States, Italy and Spain provided acute and convalescent COVID-19 samples. PBMCs, B-cell-depleted T cells, or T cells were the source of the cDNA or gDNA that made up the material.

Per the authors' pipeline: Reference gene primers were amplified, and this amplification served to estimate nucleated cell counts. Only in-frame clones appear in the TCRdb table, and some are missing; sequencing was by immunoSEQ multiplex PCR. For V, J and clone size, that table is used; D and trimming come from the DNA. The data show tens of thousands of clones, more than 70% seen once. This receptor was obtained from an elderly woman with acute or convalescent COVID-19. Material for sequencing was peripheral blood.

The CDR3 here is CASSPGQPYGYTF. The CDR3 DNA sequence: TGTGCCAGCTCACCAGGACAGCCGTATGGCTACACCTTC. This sequence joins TRBV18 and TRBJ1-2; perhaps TRBD1 as D (6 bases). The germline CDR1 and CDR2 sequences are KGHSH and LQKENI. Trimming took 2 bases from V and 5 from J, leaving 9 bases between them. The CDR3 spans 13 residues.